A selection of T cell receptor beta chains follows, all from one sample in a study of CD8 T cells in ankylosing spondylitis. One entry per CDR3 protein, called by TCRdb with MiXCR from the 5' RACE reads. Here the sample spans 200,000 to 250,000 distinct CDR3 sequences, about 11% being singletons. Sequencing was carried out using blood, either unsorted or a sorted T cell fraction (not recorded which). Source of these receptors: a male donor with ankylosing spondylitis or in good health (not recorded which). The CDR3 runs from the conserved cysteine through the conserved F or W. D genes are given only for firm matches. The size of a clone is reported for some rows only, either as once, few or many, or as a class for expanded clones.

clone size	V gene	D gene	J gene	CDR3 protein	CDR3 DNA
many	TRBV6-1	TRBD1	TRBJ1-1	CASSATGRGRGTNTEAFF	TGTGCCAGCAGTGCCACGGGGAGGGGGCGCGGTACGAACACTGAAGCTTTCTTT
many	TRBV20-1	TRBD2	TRBJ2-3	CSAPTSGGATDTQYF	TGCAGTGCCCCGACTAGCGGGGGGGCGACAGATACGCAGTATTTT
many	TRBV7-8	NA	TRBJ2-2	CASSLAGGTTGELFF	TGTGCCAGCAGCTTAGCCGGAGGGACCACCGGGGAGCTGTTTTTT
NA	TRBV28	NA	TRBJ1-6	CASSNSGNSPLHF	TGTGCCAGCAGCAATTCAGGGAATTCACCCCTCCACTTT
many	TRBV20-1	TRBD2	TRBJ2-1	CSARDRKRGPRGEQFF	TGCAGTGCTAGAGATCGGAAGCGGGGCCCTAGGGGTGAGCAGTTCTTC
many	TRBV15	TRBD1	TRBJ2-1	CATAGGIAYNEQFF	TGTGCCACCGCAGGGGGAATAGCCTACAATGAGCAGTTCTTC
NA	TRBV12-3/TRBV12-4	TRBD2	TRBJ2-5	CASSPFSAGGGETQYF	TGTGCCAGCAGTCCATTCTCAGCGGGGGGCGGTGAGACCCAGTACTTC
many	TRBV28	NA	TRBJ1-3	CASSFESSHRNTIYF	TGTGCCAGCAGTTTTGAATCCTCCCACCGAAACACCATATATTTT
NA	TRBV28	NA	TRBJ2-7	CASSFHGQLSSYEQYF	TGTGCCAGCAGCTTTCACGGACAGTTAAGCTCCTACGAGCAGTACTTC
many	TRBV7-2	NA	TRBJ2-1	CASSLVVGDEQFF	TGTGCCAGCAGCTTAGTAGTCGGCGATGAGCAGTTCTTC
many	TRBV3-1	TRBD2	TRBJ2-7	CASSQGASGHYEQYF	TGTGCCAGCAGCCAAGGGGCTAGCGGTCACTACGAGCAGTACTTC
many	TRBV4-1	TRBD2	TRBJ2-3	CASSQEISGGGATDTQYF	TGCGCCAGCAGCCAAGAAATATCCGGCGGGGGGGCCACAGATACGCAGTATTTT
many	TRBV6-5	NA	TRBJ2-7	CASNWAGAAYEQYF	TGTGCCAGCAATTGGGCAGGGGCGGCGTACGAGCAGTACTTC
many	TRBV20-1	NA	TRBJ1-2	CSAPRTAYGYTF	TGCAGTGCTCCAAGGACAGCGTATGGCTACACCTTC
NA	TRBV6-1	NA	TRBJ2-5	CASSPRGKGHQETQYF	TGTGCCAGCAGTCCCCGTGGGAAGGGCCACCAAGAGACCCAGTACTTC
few	TRBV6-5	TRBD2	TRBJ2-1	CASSYSGFGGGPNYNEQFF	TGTGCCAGCAGTTACTCAGGGTTTGGCGGGGGGCCGAACTACAATGAGCAGTTCTTC
few	TRBV5-1	NA	TRBJ2-2	CASSSLTGANTGELFF	TGCGCCAGCAGCTCCTTGACAGGAGCGAACACCGGGGAGCTGTTTTTT
many	TRBV15	NA	TRBJ2-6	CATSRVSAGANVLTF	TGTGCCACCAGCAGAGTCTCAGCTGGGGCCAACGTCCTGACTTTC
many	TRBV5-1	TRBD1	TRBJ1-5	CASSLATGGGQPQHF	TGCGCCAGCAGCTTGGCTACAGGGGGCGGTCAGCCCCAGCATTTT
NA	TRBV15	NA	TRBJ1-3	CATSRDLSDLGNTIYF	TGTGCCACCAGCAGAGATTTGAGCGATTTAGGAAACACCATATATTTT
NA	TRBV7-3	NA	TRBJ1-1	CASSQTPGSSTEAFF	TGTGCCAGCAGCCAAACCCCAGGGTCGAGCACTGAAGCTTTCTTT
NA	TRBV29-1	NA	TRBJ1-2	CSVERASVNYGYTF	TGCAGCGTCGAACGGGCCTCGGTAAACTATGGCTACACCTTC
many	TRBV6-1	TRBD2	TRBJ2-3	CASSVLTSGGFDTQYF	TGTGCCAGCAGTGTCCTGACTAGCGGGGGGTTCGATACGCAGTATTTT
NA	TRBV18	NA	TRBJ2-7	CASSLGAVTYEQYF	TGTGCCAGCTCACTGGGGGCGGTAACCTACGAGCAGTACTTC
NA	TRBV18	TRBD1	TRBJ1-2	CASSPQTGGTYGYTF	TGTGCCAGCTCCCCTCAGACAGGGGGTACCTATGGCTACACCTTC
many	TRBV3-1	NA	TRBJ2-2	CASSQGTANTGELFF	TGTGCCAGCAGCCAAGGTACGGCGAACACCGGGGAGCTGTTTTTT
many	TRBV7-2	NA	TRBJ1-5	CASSLEAGPSQPQHF	TGTGCCAGCAGCTTAGAGGCAGGACCCAGTCAGCCCCAGCATTTT
many	TRBV2	TRBD2	TRBJ2-2	CASRLAGGNGELFF	TGTGCCAGCAGACTAGCGGGGGGGAACGGGGAGCTGTTTTTT
many	TRBV10-3	TRBD1	TRBJ1-3	CAISPDRGSSGNTIYF	TGTGCCATCAGCCCGGACAGGGGATCATCTGGAAACACCATATATTTT
few	TRBV12-3/TRBV12-4	NA	TRBJ1-5	CASAWSTDQPQHF	TGTGCCAGCGCCTGGAGTACCGATCAGCCCCAGCATTTT
many	TRBV2	NA	TRBJ2-7	CASRGAAYEQYF	TGTGCCAGCCGGGGGGCTGCCTACGAGCAGTACTTC
NA	TRBV5-4	NA	TRBJ1-1	CASSLGSRKGTEAFF	TGTGCCAGCAGCTTGGGTAGTAGAAAGGGAACTGAAGCTTTCTTT
NA	TRBV2	NA	TRBJ2-1	CAGSSSSKVYNEQFF	TGTGCCGGATCGAGTTCTAGTAAGGTTTACAATGAGCAGTTCTTC
many	TRBV7-2	TRBD1	TRBJ1-3	CASSLVHRGGTGNTIYF	TGTGCCAGCAGCTTAGTGCACAGGGGCGGAACTGGAAACACCATATATTTT
many	TRBV12-3/TRBV12-4	NA	TRBJ1-2	CASSSPEGNYGYTF	TGTGCCAGCAGTTCGCCCGAGGGTAACTATGGCTACACCTTC
NA	TRBV27	NA	TRBJ1-6	CASSFSASTGSPLHF	TGTGCCAGCAGTTTCAGTGCGAGCACGGGTTCACCCCTCCACTTT
NA	TRBV7-2	TRBD1	TRBJ1-2	CASSLGSGGNYGYTF	TGTGCCAGCAGCTTAGGTTCAGGGGGCAACTATGGCTACACCTTC
once	TRBV7-8	TRBD1	TRBJ1-2	CASSATGLPSGYTF	TGTGCCAGCAGCGCGACAGGGCTCCCCAGTGGCTACACCTTC
many	TRBV10-3	NA	TRBJ1-1	CAAALSSGNTEAFF	TGTGCCGCAGCTCTTTCCTCAGGGAACACTGAAGCTTTCTTT
NA	TRBV20-1	NA	TRBJ1-2	CSAPFTGNYGYTF	TGCAGTGCTCCCTTCACGGGTAACTATGGCTACACCTTC
NA	TRBV5-1	NA	TRBJ2-2	CASSTEATGELFF	TGCGCCAGCAGCACAGAGGCCACCGGGGAGCTGTTTTTT
NA	TRBV7-8	NA	TRBJ2-7	CASSSGQGRSSYEQYF	TGTGCCAGCAGCTCGGGGCAGGGCAGGAGCTCCTACGAGCAGTACTTC
NA	TRBV7-7	TRBD2	TRBJ2-5	CASGAGTSGIETQYF	TGTGCTAGCGGCGCCGGGACTAGCGGTATAGAGACCCAGTACTTC
many	TRBV9	NA	TRBJ2-7	CASSVGEGMFYEQYF	TGTGCCAGCAGCGTAGGAGAAGGGATGTTCTACGAGCAGTACTTC
many	TRBV7-3	NA	TRBJ1-1	CASSRMGGITEAFF	TGTGCCAGCAGCAGAATGGGGGGAATCACTGAAGCTTTCTTT
many	TRBV11-2	NA	TRBJ1-2	CASSLGPLARGYTF	TGTGCCAGCAGCTTAGGGCCCCTCGCGAGGGGCTACACCTTC
many	TRBV27	TRBD2	TRBJ2-7	CASSFVPPRTSGVHEQYF	TGTGCCAGCAGTTTTGTTCCTCCTCGGACTAGCGGGGTCCACGAGCAGTACTTC
many	TRBV18	NA	TRBJ1-4	CASSPGPPVATNEKLFF	TGTGCCAGCTCACCGGGACCGCCTGTTGCAACTAATGAAAAACTGTTTTTT
NA	TRBV18	NA	TRBJ1-5	CASSRANGTKVSSQPQHF	TGTGCCAGCTCACGGGCGAACGGGACGAAGGTTTCCAGTCAGCCCCAGCATTTT
many	TRBV20-1	NA	TRBJ2-1	CSAGHSNEQFF	TGCAGTGCTGGTCACAGCAATGAGCAGTTCTTC
once	TRBV29-1	NA	TRBJ2-7	CSVDGQGYGEQYF	TGCAGCGTTGATGGGCAGGGATACGGCGAGCAGTACTTC